This entry concerns a single T cell receptor (beta chain). This table comes from immunoSEQ multiplex PCR, and its TCRdb copy is limited to in-frame clones, with some not included. The sample records 50,000 to 60,000 clones, just under 90% being singletons. The data derive from a study of OX40 agonist ivuxolimab in advanced cancers. Study as a whole: Patients took ivuxolimab, an agonistic anti-OX40 (CD134) antibody.

The J segment lost 0 bases and the V segment lost 3 bases, leaving 2 bases of the junction unmatched. The CDR3 consists of 16 residues. Germline V lookup: CDR1 LGHNA, CDR2 YNFKEQ. The receptor's source is an adult with an advanced solid tumor such as melanoma, head and neck, liver or kidney cancer. The material sequenced was CD4+ or CD8+ T cells sorted from blood, taken in a trial of the OX40 agonist ivuxolimab. This chain joins TRBV4-2 and TRBJ2-5, with 12 bases fitting TRBD2. DNA for the CDR3: TGTGCCAGCAGCCATGGACTAGCGGGAAACCAAGAGACCCAGTACTTC. Protein: CASSHGLAGNQETQYF.